This T cell receptor (beta chain) was documented in a study of vaccination effects on CD4 cells after COVID-19. Peptide-pool stimulation followed by sequencing identified expanded antigen-specific CD4+ clonotypes in the ViraFEST assay. Culture proceeded for under twelve days, and CD4+ T cells were then isolated. The individual was infected with SARS-CoV-2 between March and December 2020, as confirmed by PCR. The culture medium for 2 million or so PBMC per well included roughly 9.2 IU/ml IL-2 and around 10 ug/ml peptides. The V gene end was trimmed by 8 bases and the J gene end by 5 bases; junction bases not matched to a gene: 7. Per the germline V gene, CDR1 is SNHLY and CDR2 is FYNNEI. The CDR3 totals 15 residues. The assay was immunoSEQ multiplex PCR, and TCRdb's table has in-frame clones only and misses some. The sample lists 25,000 to 35,000 clones, 65% to 75% occurring once. On this clone: What it recognizes is unknown.

General study points: A shortage of convalescent patients and an absence of early post-infection timepoints characterized the study.

The sequence was collected from a human donor who had a prior SARS-CoV-2 infection. The starting material was CD4+ T cells from PBMCs cultured with a peptide pool, obtained before COVID-19 vaccination. The chain employs TRBV2 and TRBJ1-4, with 11 bases aligning to TRBD1. CDR3 nucleotides: TGTGCCAGCGATGGACAGGGGGCGAGAAATGAAAAACTGTTTTTT. Residues: CASDGQGARNEKLFF.